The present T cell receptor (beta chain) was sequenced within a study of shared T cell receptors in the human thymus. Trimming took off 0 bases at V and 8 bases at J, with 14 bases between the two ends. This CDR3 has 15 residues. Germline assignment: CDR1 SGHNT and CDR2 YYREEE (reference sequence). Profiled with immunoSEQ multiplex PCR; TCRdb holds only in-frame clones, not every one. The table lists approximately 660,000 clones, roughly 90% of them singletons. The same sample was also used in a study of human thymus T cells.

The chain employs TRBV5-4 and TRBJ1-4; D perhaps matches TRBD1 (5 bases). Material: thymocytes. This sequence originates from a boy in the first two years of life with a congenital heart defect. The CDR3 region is CASSLAPTAREKLFF. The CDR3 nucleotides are TGTGCCAGCAGCTTGGCCCCGACAGCGCGGGAAAAACTGTTTTTT.